The T cell receptor beta chain under discussion was sequenced for a study of T-cell memory formation after mild COVID-19. Study summary: Most TCR clusters belonged to a single donor.

This clonotype was counted only a few times. Its antigen is undetermined. Study-wide findings and caveats: Contracting clones localized mainly to CM and EM when CD4+ and mainly to EMRA when CD8+. Later expanders leaned CD4+, whereas day 15 to 85 contracting clones were balanced CD4/CD8. Pre-infection memory harbored some responding clones, suggesting cross-reactive memory joined.

TCRdb analysed the 5' RACE reads with MiXCR anew, one entry per CDR3 protein. The sample has approximately 400,000 distinct CDR3 sequences; about a sixth are singletons. The CDR3 has 12 residues. Germline values: CDR1 SQVTM, CDR2 ANQGSEA. V shed 4 bases and J shed 1 base, with 8 bases lying between them. V is TRBV29-1 and J is TRBJ2-7; D call uncertain. The sequence came from a man aged 18 to 30 who had mild COVID-19 (a few samples of this study predate the infection). Cell type and time point are not known. Material for sequencing was PBMCs or a T cell subset sorted from them (not recorded which). DNA for the CDR3: TGCAGCGTTGGGTGGCCTTCCTACGAGCAGTACTTC. Protein: CSVGWPSYEQYF.